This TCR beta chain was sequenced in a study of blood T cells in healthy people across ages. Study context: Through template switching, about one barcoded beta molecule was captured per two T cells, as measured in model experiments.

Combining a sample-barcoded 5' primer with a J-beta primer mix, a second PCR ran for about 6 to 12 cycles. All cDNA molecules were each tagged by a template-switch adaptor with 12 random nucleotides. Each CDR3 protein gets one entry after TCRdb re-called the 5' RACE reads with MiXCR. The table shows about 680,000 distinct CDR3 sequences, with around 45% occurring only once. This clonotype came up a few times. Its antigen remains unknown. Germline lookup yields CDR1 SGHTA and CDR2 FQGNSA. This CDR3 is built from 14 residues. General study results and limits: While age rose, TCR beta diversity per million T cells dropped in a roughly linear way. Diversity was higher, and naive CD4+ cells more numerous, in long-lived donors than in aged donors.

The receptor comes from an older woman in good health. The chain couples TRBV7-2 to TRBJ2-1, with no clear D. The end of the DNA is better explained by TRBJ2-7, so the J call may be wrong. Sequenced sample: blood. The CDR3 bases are TGTGCCAGCAGCCAATCCAGTAGTACCAATGAGCAGTACTTC. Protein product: CASSQSSSTNEQYF.